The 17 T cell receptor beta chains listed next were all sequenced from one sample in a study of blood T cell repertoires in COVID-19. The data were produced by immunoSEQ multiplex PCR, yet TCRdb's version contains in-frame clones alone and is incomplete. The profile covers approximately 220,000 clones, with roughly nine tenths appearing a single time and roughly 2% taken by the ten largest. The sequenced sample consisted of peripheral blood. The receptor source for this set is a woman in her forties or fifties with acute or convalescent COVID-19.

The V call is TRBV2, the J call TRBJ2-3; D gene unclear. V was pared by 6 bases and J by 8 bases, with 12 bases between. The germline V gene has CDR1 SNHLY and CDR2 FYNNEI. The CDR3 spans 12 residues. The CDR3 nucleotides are TGTGCCAGCAGGGGCCCCCAAGGTACGCAGTATTTT. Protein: CASRGPQGTQYF. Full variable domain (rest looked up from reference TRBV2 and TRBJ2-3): EPEVTQTPSHQVTQMGQEVILRCVPISNHLYFYWYRQILGQKVEFLVSFYNNEISEKSEIFDDQFSVERPDGSNFTLKIRSTKLEDSAMYFCASRGPQGTQYFGPGTRLTVL.

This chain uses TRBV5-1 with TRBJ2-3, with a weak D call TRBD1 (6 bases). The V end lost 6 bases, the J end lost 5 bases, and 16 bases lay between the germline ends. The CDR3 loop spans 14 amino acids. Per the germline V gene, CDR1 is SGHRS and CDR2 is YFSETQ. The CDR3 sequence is CASKGGVRGDTQYF. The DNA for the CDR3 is TGCGCCAGCAAAGGGGGAGTCCGGGGAGATACGCAGTATTTT. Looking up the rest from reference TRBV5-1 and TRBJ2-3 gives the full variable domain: KAGVTQTPRYLIKTRGQQVTLSCSPISGHRSVSWYQQTPGQGLQFLFEYFSETQRNKGNFPGRFSGRQFSNSRSEMNVSTLELGDSALYLCASKGGVRGDTQYFGPGTRLTVL.

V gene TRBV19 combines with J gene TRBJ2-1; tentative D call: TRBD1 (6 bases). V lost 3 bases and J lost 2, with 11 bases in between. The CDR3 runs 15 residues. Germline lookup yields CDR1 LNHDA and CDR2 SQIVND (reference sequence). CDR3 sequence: CASSISQGAYNEQFF. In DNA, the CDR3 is TGTGCCAGTAGTATTTCACAGGGAGCCTACAATGAGCAGTTCTTC.

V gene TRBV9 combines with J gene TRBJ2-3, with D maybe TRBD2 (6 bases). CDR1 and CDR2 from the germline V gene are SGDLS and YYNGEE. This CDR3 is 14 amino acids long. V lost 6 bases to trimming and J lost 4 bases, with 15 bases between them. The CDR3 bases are TGTGCCAGCACGGGAGAGGCGTCCTCAGATACGCAGTATTTT. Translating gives CASTGEASSDTQYF.

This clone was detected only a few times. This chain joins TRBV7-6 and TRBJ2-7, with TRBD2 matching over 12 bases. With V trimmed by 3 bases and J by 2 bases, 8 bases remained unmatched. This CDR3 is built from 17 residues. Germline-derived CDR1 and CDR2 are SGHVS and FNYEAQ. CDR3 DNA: TGTGCCAGCAGCTTCGGGACTAGCGGGCCTCTTACCTACGAGCAGTACTTC. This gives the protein CASSFGTSGPLTYEQYF.

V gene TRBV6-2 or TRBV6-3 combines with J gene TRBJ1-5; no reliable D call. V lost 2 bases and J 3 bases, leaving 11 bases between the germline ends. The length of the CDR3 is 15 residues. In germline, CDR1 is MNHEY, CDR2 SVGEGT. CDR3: CASSYKRMYNQPQHF. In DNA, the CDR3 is TGTGCCAGCAGTTACAAGAGGATGTACAATCAGCCCCAGCATTTT.

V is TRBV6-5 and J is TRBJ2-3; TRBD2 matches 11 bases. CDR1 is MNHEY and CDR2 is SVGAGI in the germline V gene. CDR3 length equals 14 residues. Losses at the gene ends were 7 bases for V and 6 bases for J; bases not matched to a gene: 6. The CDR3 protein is CASTSGGIKDTQYF. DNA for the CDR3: TGTGCCAGCACTAGCGGGGGGATAAAGGATACGCAGTATTTT.

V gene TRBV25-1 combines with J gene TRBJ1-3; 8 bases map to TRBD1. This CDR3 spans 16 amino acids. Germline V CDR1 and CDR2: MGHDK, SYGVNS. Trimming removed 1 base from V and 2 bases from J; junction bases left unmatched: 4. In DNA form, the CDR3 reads TGTGCCAGCAGTGAATCAAGGACAGGGACTGGAAACACCATATATTTT. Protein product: CASSESRTGTGNTIYF.

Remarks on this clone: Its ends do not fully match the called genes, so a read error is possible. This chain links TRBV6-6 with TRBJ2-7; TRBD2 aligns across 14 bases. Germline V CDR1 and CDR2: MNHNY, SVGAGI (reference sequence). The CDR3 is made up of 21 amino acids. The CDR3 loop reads CASSIRPGTSGSKGSLYGQYF. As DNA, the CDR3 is TGTGCCAGCAGCATACGTCCCGGGACTAGCGGGAGTAAAGGCTCACTCTACGGGCAGTACTTC.

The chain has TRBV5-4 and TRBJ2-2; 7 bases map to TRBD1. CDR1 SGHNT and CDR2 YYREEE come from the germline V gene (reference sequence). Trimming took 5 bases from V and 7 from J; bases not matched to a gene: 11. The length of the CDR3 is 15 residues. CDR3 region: CASSSRDSLNGELFF. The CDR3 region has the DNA TGTGCCAGCAGTTCCCGGGACAGCCTCAACGGGGAGCTGTTTTTT. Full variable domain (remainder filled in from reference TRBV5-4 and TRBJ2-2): ETGVTQSPTHLIKTRGQQVTLRCSSQSGHNTVSWYQQALGQGPQFIFQYYREEENGRGNFPPRFSGLQFPNYSSELNVNALELDDSALYLCASSSRDSLNGELFFGEGSRLTVL.

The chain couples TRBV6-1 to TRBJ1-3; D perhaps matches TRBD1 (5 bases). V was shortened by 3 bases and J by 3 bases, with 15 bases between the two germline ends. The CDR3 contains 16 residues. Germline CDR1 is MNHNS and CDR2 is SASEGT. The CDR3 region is CASSENSGYDGNTIYF. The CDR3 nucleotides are TGTGCCAGCAGTGAGAATTCAGGGTATGATGGAAACACCATATATTTT.

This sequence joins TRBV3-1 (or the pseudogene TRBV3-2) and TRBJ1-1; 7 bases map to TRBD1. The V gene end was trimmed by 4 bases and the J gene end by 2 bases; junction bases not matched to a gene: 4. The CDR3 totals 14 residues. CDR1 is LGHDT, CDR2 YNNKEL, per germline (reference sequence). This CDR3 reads CASSRQGTNTEAFF. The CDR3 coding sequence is TGTGCCAGCAGCCGACAGGGTACAAACACTGAAGCTTTCTTT.

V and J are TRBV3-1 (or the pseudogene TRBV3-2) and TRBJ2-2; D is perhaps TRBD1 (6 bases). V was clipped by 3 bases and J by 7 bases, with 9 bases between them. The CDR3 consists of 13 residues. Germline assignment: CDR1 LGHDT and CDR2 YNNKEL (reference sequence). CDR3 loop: CASSQGADGELFF. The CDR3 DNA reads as TGTGCCAGCAGCCAGGGGGCTGACGGGGAGCTGTTTTTT.

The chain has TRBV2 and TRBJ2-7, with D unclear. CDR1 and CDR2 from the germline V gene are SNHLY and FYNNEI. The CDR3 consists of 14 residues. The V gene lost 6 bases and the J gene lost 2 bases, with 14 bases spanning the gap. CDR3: CASSPRLYTYEQYF. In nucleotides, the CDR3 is TGTGCCAGCAGCCCCAGGCTCTATACCTACGAGCAGTACTTC.

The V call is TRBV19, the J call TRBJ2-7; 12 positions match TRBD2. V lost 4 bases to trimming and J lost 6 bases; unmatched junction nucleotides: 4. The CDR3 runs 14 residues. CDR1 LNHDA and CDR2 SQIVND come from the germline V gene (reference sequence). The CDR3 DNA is TGTGCCAGTAGTAACCTACTAGCGGGGGGCGAGCAGTACTTC. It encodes CASSNLLAGGEQYF.

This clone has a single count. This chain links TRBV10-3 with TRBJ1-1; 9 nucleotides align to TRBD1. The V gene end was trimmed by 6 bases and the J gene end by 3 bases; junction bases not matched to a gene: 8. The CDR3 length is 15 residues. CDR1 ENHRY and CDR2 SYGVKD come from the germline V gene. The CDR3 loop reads CAIRDRGKLDTEAFF. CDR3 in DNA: TGTGCCATCAGAGACAGGGGGAAGCTGGACACTGAAGCTTTCTTT.

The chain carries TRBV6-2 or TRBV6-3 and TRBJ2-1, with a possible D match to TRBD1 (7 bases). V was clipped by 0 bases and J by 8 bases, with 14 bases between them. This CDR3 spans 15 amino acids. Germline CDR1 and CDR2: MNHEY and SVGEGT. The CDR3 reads CASSYSMEGADEQFF. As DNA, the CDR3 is TGTGCCAGCAGTTACTCGATGGAGGGGGCAGATGAGCAGTTCTTC.